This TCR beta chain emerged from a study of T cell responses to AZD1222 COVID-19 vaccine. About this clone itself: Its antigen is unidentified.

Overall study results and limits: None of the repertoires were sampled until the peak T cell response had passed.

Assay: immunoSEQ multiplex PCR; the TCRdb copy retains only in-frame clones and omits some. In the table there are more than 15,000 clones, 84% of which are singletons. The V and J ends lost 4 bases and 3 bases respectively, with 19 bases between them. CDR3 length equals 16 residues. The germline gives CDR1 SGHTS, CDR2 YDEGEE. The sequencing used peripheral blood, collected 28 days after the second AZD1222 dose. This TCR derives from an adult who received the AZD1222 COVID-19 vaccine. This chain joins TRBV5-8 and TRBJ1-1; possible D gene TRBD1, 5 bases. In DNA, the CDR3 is TGTGCCAGCAGCCCCGGGGAGGGGCTTCTTCACACTGAAGCTTTCTTT. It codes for CASSPGEGLLHTEAFF. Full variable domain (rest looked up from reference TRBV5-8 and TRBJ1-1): EAGVTQSPTHLIKTRGQQATLRCSPISGHTSVYWYQQALGLGLQFLLWYDEGEERNRGNFPPRFSGRQFPNYSSELNVNALELEDSALYLCASSPGEGLLHTEAFFGQGTRLTVV.